The 29 T cell receptor beta chains in this list originate from one sample, sequenced in a study of cytotoxic CD8 clonotypes in ibrutinib-treated CLL (dated by TCRdb to the early 2020s). The library relied on the immunoSEQ multiplex PCR assay. TCRdb re-hosts the immuneACCESS table, in-frame sequences only. Its copies lack some clones; in the studies checked, an unresolved V gene accounts for under half of them, and the cause for the rest is not known. The sample yields 150,000 or so clones; 70% to 85% were counted once. Of the sample, 2% to 2.5% falls within the top ten clones. The sample's time point, from its label and the paper: more than 10 months on ibrutinib. The material sequenced was PBMCs, taken after 12 months of ibrutinib treatment. These receptors all come from a human donor with chronic lymphocytic leukemia.

In nucleotides, the CDR3 is TGTGCCAGCAGTGAAGTCGGTTACGGTTCTACAGATACGCAGTATTTT. It codes for CASSEVGYGSTDTQYF. This chain joins TRBV6-1 and TRBJ2-3, with D unclear. In germline, CDR1 is MNHNS, CDR2 SASEGT. V was pared by 1 base and J by 3 bases, with 14 bases between. The CDR3 sequence is 16 residues long.

The chain employs TRBV18 and TRBJ2-1; D unresolved. The CDR3 runs to 14 residues. Germline V CDR1 and CDR2: KGHSH, LQKENI. Trimming shortened V by 3 bases and J by 2 bases, and 8 bases separated the two germline ends. CDR3 region: CASSPLGAYNEQFF. The CDR3 nucleotides are TGTGCCAGCTCACCTCTTGGGGCCTACAATGAGCAGTTCTTC.

V is TRBV7-2 and J is TRBJ2-3, with 10 bases lining up with TRBD2. This CDR3 is built from 16 residues. The V gene's germline CDR1 is SGHTA and CDR2 FQGNSA. The V and J ends lost 5 bases and 4 bases, in that order; junction bases with no gene match: 9. Here the CDR3 reads CASSPTGTSVSDTQYF. The CDR3 coding sequence is TGTGCCAGCAGCCCGACCGGGACTAGCGTGTCAGATACGCAGTATTTT.

This chain joins TRBV7-2 and TRBJ2-1; D remains unclear. Germline CDR1 reads SGHTA; CDR2 reads FQGNSA. Trimming pared 5 bases from V and 3 bases from J, leaving 14 bases between. The CDR3 runs to 15 residues. The CDR3 coding sequence is TGTGCCAGCAGCCCGCGAAGGGCCCTCTACAATGAGCAGTTCTTC. The encoded protein is CASSPRRALYNEQFF.

The chain employs TRBV7-9 and TRBJ1-1; D not certain. Germline-derived CDR1 and CDR2 are SEHNR and FQNEAQ (reference sequence). Trimming left V 3 bases short and J 1 base short, with 9 bases between. The CDR3 spans 14 residues. CDR3 in DNA: TGTGCCAGCAGCTTGACGGGGAAGAACACTGAAGCTTTCTTT. Its translation: CASSLTGKNTEAFF.

The chain couples TRBV6-5 to TRBJ2-2; D ambiguous. V dropped 9 bases and J dropped 2 bases, with 10 bases sitting between them. The germline V gene encodes CDR1 MNHEY and CDR2 SVGAGI. The CDR3 covers 13 residues. DNA of the CDR3: TGTGCCAGTCACACCCCTAACACCGGGGAGCTGTTTTTT. It codes for CASHTPNTGELFF.

The chain recombines TRBV7-3 with TRBJ1-1; the match to TRBD1 covers 9 bases. The CDR3 loop spans 13 amino acids. The V segment lost 3 bases and the J segment 11 bases; nucleotides outside the gene matches: 7. Germline assignment: CDR1 SGHTA and CDR2 FQGTGA. Here the CDR3 DNA reads TGTGCCAGCAGCTTGGGACAGGGAGATATGGCTTTCTTT. Translating it yields CASSLGQGDMAFF.

A note on this clone: The sample holds other DNA sequences that translate to the same CDR3. CDR3 coding DNA: TGTGCCAGCAGCCAGGAATGGTTATTCGCTGGAAACACCATATATTTT. Translating it yields CASSQEWLFAGNTIYF. The gene calls are TRBV4-2 and TRBJ1-3, with no clear D. The CDR3 runs to 16 residues. The V end was cut by 3 bases, the J end by 2 bases, with 14 bases between. The germline V gene has CDR1 LGHNA and CDR2 YNFKEQ.

This rearrangement joins TRBV7-9 to TRBJ2-7; TRBD1 or TRBD2 may be the D gene (5 bases each). The ends were cut back, 1 base at V and 7 bases at J, with 8 bases in the middle. This CDR3 has 12 amino acids. Germline CDR1 SEHNR, CDR2 FQNEAQ (reference sequence). The CDR3 is CASSLGGEEQYF. The CDR3 nucleotides read TGTGCCAGCAGCTTAGGAGGGGAAGAGCAGTACTTC.

The chain has TRBV5-1 and TRBJ2-7; unclear D gene. The V gene's germline CDR1 is SGHRS and CDR2 YFSETQ. V lost 3 bases and J lost 0, with 7 bases in between. The CDR3 consists of 13 residues. The CDR3 DNA sequence: TGCGCCAGCAGCTCGGCAGCCTCCTACGAGCAGTACTTC. Amino acid sequence: CASSSAASYEQYF.

This chain links TRBV18 with TRBJ2-7; 11 positions agree with TRBD1. Germline loops: CDR1 KGHSH, CDR2 LQKENI. The J segment lost 6 bases and the V segment lost 0 bases, leaving 4 bases of the junction unmatched. This CDR3 is 15 amino acids long. Here the CDR3 reads CASSPPRTGGSEQYF. Written as DNA, the CDR3 is TGTGCCAGCTCACCACCACGGACAGGGGGCAGCGAGCAGTACTTC.

The rearrangement uses TRBV5-6 and TRBJ1-3; D is unresolved. The V end was cut by 2 bases, the J end by 0 bases, with 9 bases between. Germline V gene lookup returns CDR1 SGHDT and CDR2 YYEEEE. This CDR3 spans 15 amino acids. The CDR3 coding sequence is TGTGCCAGCAGCTTTTGGGGAGGCTCTGGAAACACCATATATTTT. Translating it yields CASSFWGGSGNTIYF.

This sequence joins TRBV19 and TRBJ2-7; D gene ambiguous. The germline CDR1 and CDR2 sequences are LNHDA and SQIVND (reference sequence). CDR3 length: 17 residues. V lost 6 bases and J 2 bases, leaving 23 bases between the germline ends. The CDR3 reads CASSMDPRASTTYEQYF. The CDR3 coding sequence is TGTGCCAGTAGCATGGACCCCCGGGCCTCAACCACCTACGAGCAGTACTTC.

The chain links TRBV4-3 to TRBJ1-4; 7 nucleotides line up with TRBD1. Germline loops: CDR1 LGHNA, CDR2 YSLEER. The CDR3 spans 16 residues. With V trimmed by 0 bases and J by 6 bases, 7 bases remained unmatched. CDR3 protein: CASSQESRDSHEKLFF. The DNA of the CDR3 is TGCGCCAGCAGCCAAGAAAGTAGGGACAGTCATGAAAAACTGTTTTTT.

The genes are TRBV28 and TRBJ1-1, with TRBD1 matching over 7 bases. Germline CDR1 and CDR2: MDHEN and SYDVKM. This CDR3 contains 14 residues. Trimming cost V 2 bases and J 9 bases; bases outside gene matches: 9. The CDR3 DNA is TGTGCCAGCAGTTTAACCCCTCCCAGGGGGAAAGCTTTCTTT. As protein: CASSLTPPRGKAFF.

This clone was seen a single time. The V call is TRBV18, the J call TRBJ1-2; D gene uncertain. Germline assignment: CDR1 KGHSH and CDR2 LQKENI. This CDR3 is built from 13 residues. V was clipped by 6 bases and J by 2 bases, with 10 bases between them. The CDR3, as DNA: TGTGCCAGCTCTCCTCCTATCAACTATGGCTACACCTTC. This sequence encodes CASSPPINYGYTF. The entire variable domain, with the rest obtained from reference TRBV18 and TRBJ1-2, is as follows: NAGVMQNPRHLVRRRGQEARLRCSPMKGHSHVYWYRQLPEEGLKFMVYLQKENIIDESGMPKERFSAEFPKEGPSILRIQQVVRGDSAAYFCASSPPINYGYTFGSGTRLTVV.

The gene calls are TRBV4-3 and TRBJ2-7; D is undetermined. Germline CDR1 reads LGHNA; CDR2 reads YSLEER. The CDR3 contains 14 residues. Between the trimmed V and J ends, which lost 0 bases and 3 bases, there was a span of 9 bases. The CDR3 protein is CASSQDRPFYEQYF. CDR3 nucleotide sequence: TGCGCCAGCAGCCAAGATCGACCCTTCTACGAGCAGTACTTC.

The sample holds a few counts of this clone. V usage is TRBV7-8 and J usage is TRBJ1-3, with D hard to call. CDR3 length: 13 amino acids. V gave up 4 bases and J gave up 4 bases, with 8 bases separating them. Germline assignment: CDR1 SGHVS and CDR2 FQNEAQ. CDR3 sequence reads: CASSSNRGNTIYF. In DNA form, the CDR3 reads TGTGCCAGCAGCTCAAATAGAGGAAACACCATATATTTT.

The chain employs TRBV18 and TRBJ2-1, with 9 nucleotides matching TRBD2. Germline CDR1 and CDR2: KGHSH and LQKENI. V trimming: 6 bases; J trimming: 8 bases; junction bases outside the gene matches: 11. This CDR3 contains 15 residues. The CDR3: CASSPPGLAADEQFF. The CDR3 DNA follows: TGTGCCAGCTCGCCCCCGGGACTAGCTGCAGATGAGCAGTTCTTC.

V usage is TRBV4-2 and J usage is TRBJ1-2; D is unclear. Germline V gene data show CDR1 as LGHNA and CDR2 as YNFKEQ. The V end was cut by 1 base, the J end by 2 bases, with 8 bases between. The CDR3 totals 14 residues. For the CDR3, the DNA is TGTGCCAGCAGCCAAGCGGATACCAACTATGGCTACACCTTC. It specifies CASSQADTNYGYTF.

V is TRBV28 and J is TRBJ1-2; D uncertain. Trimming shortened V by 8 bases and J by 2 bases, and 6 bases separated the two germline ends. The CDR3 covers 11 residues. CDR1 is MDHEN, CDR2 SYDVKM, per germline. The CDR3: CASERNYGYTF. The CDR3 DNA reads as TGTGCCAGCGAGCGGAACTATGGCTACACCTTC.

V usage is TRBV18 and J usage is TRBJ2-3, with 9 positions matching TRBD1. J lost 2 bases, V lost 6 bases, and 3 bases had no gene match. CDR3 length: 14 residues. Per germline, CDR1 KGHSH and CDR2 LQKENI. DNA of the CDR3: TGTGCCAGCTCCGGGGACAGGGTCACAGATACGCAGTATTTT. Its translation is CASSGDRVTDTQYF. Full variable domain (missing parts from reference TRBV18 and TRBJ2-3): NAGVMQNPRHLVRRRGQEARLRCSPMKGHSHVYWYRQLPEEGLKFMVYLQKENIIDESGMPKERFSAEFPKEGPSILRIQQVVRGDSAAYFCASSGDRVTDTQYFGPGTRLTVL.

The gene calls are TRBV4-2 and TRBJ1-3; D uncertain. Germline CDR1 LGHNA, CDR2 YNFKEQ. Trimming removed 4 bases from V and 0 bases from J, with 13 bases in between. The CDR3 extends over 16 amino acids. CDR3 protein: CASSRERLDSGNTIYF. The CDR3 DNA reads TGTGCCAGCAGCCGAGAACGGCTGGACTCTGGAAACACCATATATTTT.

The chain has TRBV4-3 and TRBJ2-5; weak D call: TRBD2 (5 bases). Germline-derived CDR1 and CDR2 are LGHNA and YSLEER. The V end lost 3 bases, the J end lost 4 bases, and 9 bases lay between the germline ends. This CDR3 has 13 residues. CDR3 in DNA: TGCGCCAGCAGCCACTTAGAGGGAGAGACCCAGTACTTC. Translation gives CASSHLEGETQYF.

This chain joins TRBV5-1 and TRBJ2-5; TRBD1 matches 11 bases. The CDR3 spans 15 residues. Per the germline V gene, CDR1 is SGHRS and CDR2 is YFSETQ. J gave up 5 bases and V 4 bases, and 7 bases lay outside the gene matches. The CDR3 sequence: CASSELGQGAETQYF. The CDR3 DNA sequence: TGCGCCAGCAGCGAGCTTGGACAGGGGGCCGAGACCCAGTACTTC.

The V call is TRBV4-2, the J call TRBJ1-3; a weak D match, TRBD1 (6 bases). V was clipped by 1 base and J by 4 bases, with 14 bases between them. CDR3 length: 16 residues. Germline V CDR1 and CDR2: LGHNA, YNFKEQ. In DNA form, the CDR3 reads TGTGCCAGCAGCCAAGGAACAGGGCAGTGGGGAAACACCATATATTTT. Amino acids: CASSQGTGQWGNTIYF.

This chain uses TRBV11-2 with TRBJ2-2; TRBD2 agrees at 7 bases. Looked up from germline, CDR1 is SGHAT and CDR2 is FQNNGV. Trimming removed 6 bases from V and 0 bases from J; junction bases left unmatched: 1. CDR3 length: 14 residues. The CDR3 here is CASRGTTNTGELFF. The CDR3 DNA follows: TGTGCCAGCAGAGGGACTACGAACACCGGGGAGCTGTTTTTT. Full variable domain (outside the CDR3, taken from reference TRBV11-2 and TRBJ2-2): EAGVAQSPRYKIIEKRQSVAFWCNPISGHATLYWYQQILGQGPKLLIQFQNNGVVDDSQLPKDRFSAERLKGVDSTLKIQPAKLEDSAVYLCASRGTTNTGELFFGEGSRLTVL.

This chain links TRBV9 with TRBJ2-3; tentatively, D is TRBD2 (7 bases). V lost 4 bases and J 10 bases, leaving 28 bases between the germline ends. The CDR3 is 17 amino acids. The V gene's germline CDR1 is SGDLS and CDR2 YYNGEE. CDR3 sequence: CASSSDLASGLGGPQYF. In nucleotides, the CDR3 is TGTGCCAGCAGCTCAGATTTGGCTAGCGGCCTAGGGGGACCGCAGTATTTT. Supplemented by reference TRBV9 and TRBJ2-3, the full variable domain reads DSGVTQTPKHLITATGQRVTLRCSPRSGDLSVYWYQQSLDQGLQFLIQYYNGEERAKGNILERFSAQQFPDLHSELNLSSLELGDSALYFCASSSDLASGLGGPQYFGPGTRLTVL.

The chain couples TRBV6-5 to TRBJ2-7; D tentatively reads TRBD1 or TRBD2 (6 bases each). This CDR3 spans 13 amino acids. The germline CDR1 and CDR2 sequences are MNHEY and SVGAGI. Trimming left V 6 bases short and J 3 bases short, with 12 bases between. The CDR3 nucleotides read TGTGCCAGCAGAAGAGGGGGGTTCTACGAGCAGTACTTC. The encoded protein is CASRRGGFYEQYF.